This entry concerns a single T cell receptor (beta chain). Sequence at one end of the junction differs from germline and may be a read error. The CDR3 has 13 amino acids. CDR1 is SNHLY, CDR2 FYNNEI, per germline. This entry comes from a study of identical twins. A single record per CDR3 protein comes from TCRdb applying MiXCR to the 5' RACE reads. This table has 1.5 million or so distinct CDR3 sequences, more than 30% appearing once. This chain joins TRBV2 and TRBJ1-2; TRBD1 matches at 9 bases. This clonotype was obtained from a newborn girl in good health. Sequencing was performed on cord blood. The CDR3 loop reads CVSSGQGNYGYTF. The DNA of the CDR3 is TGTGTCAGCAGCGGACAGGGGAACTATGGCTACACCTTC.